The clone carrying this TCR beta chain was recorded many times. Its specificity is unknown. The record originates from a study of T cells after yellow fever vaccination. MiXCR, applied by TCRdb to the 5' RACE reads, yields one record per CDR3 protein. The sample has some 250,000 distinct CDR3 sequences, about 3.7% seen once. Study-wide results and caveats: Of the clonotypes, a small share occurred in both CD4 and CD8 compartments.

V was clipped by 6 bases and J by 4 bases, with 14 bases between them. The CDR3 length is 14 residues. The germline V gene encodes CDR1 ENHRY and CDR2 SYGVKD. The chain carries TRBV10-3 and TRBJ2-3; D perhaps matches TRBD1 (5 bases). Sequencing was performed on PBMCs, taken 15 days after the yellow fever booster vaccination. The TCR comes from a man younger than 30 who received the YFV17D yellow fever vaccine. This chain's CDR3 is CAIRGHVSADTQYF. CDR3 nucleotide sequence: TGTGCCATCAGGGGGCACGTCTCAGCAGATACGCAGTATTTT.